The rows below give T cell receptor beta chains drawn from one sample of a study of cytomegalovirus exposure and HLA in healthy donors. TCRdb's table, derived via immunoSEQ multiplex PCR, lists solely in-frame clones and lacks some. Of about 160,000 clones listed, roughly 88% are singletons. Sequencing was done on a sample of PBMCs. These receptors came from a boy aged 2 to 9 in good health and CMV-seronegative. Each CDR3 is given with its conserved first and last residue. Fields, in order: V gene, D gene, clone size, J gene, CDR3 DNA, CDR3 protein. A D gene is named only where the DNA matches it firmly. Rows give clone size only sometimes, using once, few, many, or a class for an expanded clone.

TRBV5-6,TRBD1,NA,TRBJ1-2,TGTGCCAGCAGCATACCGGGACAGGCTGACTATGGCTACACCTTC,CASSIPGQADYGYTF
TRBV7-2,NA,NA,TRBJ1-1,TGTGCCAGCAGCCTGTCCGGTCGGAACACTGAAGCTTTCTTT,CASSLSGRNTEAFF
TRBV5-4,TRBD1,NA,TRBJ1-3,TGTGCCATCGGGGACAGGCCAGATGGAAACACCATATATTTT,CAIGDRPDGNTIYF
TRBV30,NA,NA,TRBJ1-1,TGTGCCTGGAGTGGCAGGGTTACGGTAATGAACACTGAAGCTTTCTTT,CAWSGRVTVMNTEAFF
TRBV2,NA,NA,TRBJ2-3,TGTGCCAGCATACGTCAGGGTCCCTCAGATACGCAGTATTTT,CASIRQGPSDTQYF
TRBV27,TRBD1,NA,TRBJ2-3,TGTGCCAGCAGTCCAGGTCCGACAGGGGCCAGCACAGATACGCAGTATTTT,CASSPGPTGASTDTQYF
TRBV27,NA,NA,TRBJ2-1,TGTGCCAGCAGTTCCAGGTACAATGAGCAGTTCTTC,CASSSRYNEQFF
TRBV7-9,TRBD1,few,TRBJ1-1,TGTGCCAGCAGCCCCCGGGACAGGGGTAGGAACACTGAAGCTTTCTTT,CASSPRDRGRNTEAFF
TRBV4-1,TRBD2,NA,TRBJ2-1,TGCGCCAGCAGCAACCCTTGGACTAGCGGAAACAATGAGCAGTTCTTC,CASSNPWTSGNNEQFF
TRBV10-3,TRBD2,NA,TRBJ2-7,TGTGCCATCAGTGGGACTAGCGGGAGTTTGTCCAAGTTCACCTACGAGCAGTACTTC,CAISGTSGSLSKFTYEQYF
TRBV7-9,TRBD1,NA,TRBJ1-1,TGTGCCAGCAGTTTCGGGACAGGGCATAACACTGAAGCTTTCTTT,CASSFGTGHNTEAFF
TRBV9,NA,once,TRBJ1-6,TGTGCCAGCAGCGTAGGCCATCAGGGTGGGTATTCACCCCTCCACTTT,CASSVGHQGGYSPLHF
TRBV2,NA,NA,TRBJ1-6,TGTGCCAGCGTGCCGGACACCCTTCAGGGGCCCCTCCACTTT,CASVPDTLQGPLHF
TRBV7-9,TRBD1,NA,TRBJ1-3,TGTGCCAGCAGTTATTTACGACAGGGGGATACTGGAAACACCATATATTTT,CASSYLRQGDTGNTIYF